This T cell receptor beta chain was profiled in a study of T cells in women clearing cervical HPV infection. Overall study: Controls gave blood once infection was undetectable; cases at lesion identification.

Notes on this clone: Sequencing ends 3 residues short of the CDR3 end; the germline J gene provides the rest.

The junction had 4 bases not matched to a gene; V was cut back by 4 bases and J by 5 bases. CDR3 length: 15 residues. Germline V CDR1 and CDR2: SGHTA, FQGTGA. Using immunoSEQ multiplex PCR, the repertoire was profiled, and TCRdb retains in-frame clones only, with some absent. The specimen's table records tens of thousands of clones. The TCR comes from a woman between 18 and 70 years old with a cervical HPV16 infection that either progressed to CIN3+ or cleared (not recorded which). Material: blood buffy coat. V usage is TRBV7-3 and J usage is TRBJ2-1; 11 nucleotides line up with TRBD2. The CDR3 is CASSSTSGGDNEQFF. The sequenced CDR3 bases are TGTGCCAGCAGCTCTACTAGCGGGGGTGACAATGAG.